This TCR beta chain was retrieved from a study of cytomegalovirus exposure and HLA in healthy donors. Study-level results: It emerged from a later analysis that several of the most significant clusters appeared to be linked to common viral pathogens. Most TCR beta V segments were productive about 90% or about 30% of the time in an earlier analysis.

Germline V gene lookup returns CDR1 LNHDA and CDR2 SQIVND (reference sequence). CDR3 length equals 13 residues. V was clipped by 0 bases and J by 5 bases, with 4 bases between them. Notes on this clone: No antigen is known for it.

Both 60 Vbeta primers and 13 Jbeta primers went into the PCR. In the original analysis: It was a later analysis that counted 75 million to 90 million unique TCR beta chains, of which 9.5 million to 14 million were shared. Clones were sequenced by immunoSEQ multiplex PCR, and TCRdb holds only the in-frame ones, with some missing. The V and J calls and clone size are taken from that table; D and trimming were inferred from the DNA. The repertoire holds around 110,000 clones, with roughly 82% as singletons. Though probably carrying unrecorded immune exposures, donors were nominally healthy at sampling.

This sequence joins TRBV19 and TRBJ2-2; D uncertain. The sequenced sample consisted of PBMCs. This TCR came from a man aged 25-40 years in good health and CMV-seropositive. The CDR3 is CASSIDRTGELFF. The CDR3 DNA sequence: TGTGCCAGTAGTATAGACAGGACCGGGGAGCTGTTTTTT.